This TCR beta chain was profiled in a study of response to subunit inactivated influenza vaccine. Study results and caveats: It was the authors' suggestion that each seasonal influenza vaccination recruits few new T cells.

This CDR3 is built from 14 residues. The germline CDR1 and CDR2 sequences are SQVTM and ANQGSEA. V shed 2 bases, J shed 2 bases, and the junction held 5 bases outside the gene matches. In this sample, this clonotype turned up many times. Its target is unknown. MiXCR, run by TCRdb on the RT-PCR reads, gives a single entry per CDR3 protein. This sample yields some 640,000 distinct CDR3 sequences, of which 11% to 15% are seen a single time; around 7% belongs to the top ten. The receptor's source is a man aged 45 to 65 who received an inactivated influenza vaccine. V and J are TRBV29-1 and TRBJ2-7; 8 nucleotides line up with TRBD1. The sequencing here drew on PBMCs from blood, taken 14 days before vaccination. CDR3 sequence reads: CSVEWGQVPYEQYF. The CDR3 coding sequence is TGCAGCGTTGAATGGGGACAGGTCCCCTACGAGCAGTACTTC.